The rows below give T cell receptor beta chains drawn from one sample of a study of vaccination and CD4 T cells after COVID-19. Their target antigens are unknown. TCRdb re-called the PCR reads through MiXCR, storing one row per CDR3 protein. The repertoire includes about 14,000 distinct CDR3 sequences, around 73% of them detected once, and 11% sits in the top ten. Sequencing was done on a sample of CD4+ T cells from blood, cultured in vitro. Every receptor here comes from a human donor who had recovered from COVID-19. Each CDR3 is given with its conserved first and last residue. A D gene is named only where the DNA matches it firmly. Rows may omit the clone size; those that give it use once, few, many or a size class.

cdr3_aa: CSASHSPGEQYF
cdr3_nt: TGCAGTGCTAGCCATAGCCCCGGCGAGCAGTACTTC
v_call: TRBV20-1
clone_size: few
j_call: TRBJ2-7
d_call: -

cdr3_aa: CASSRDPPPSDEQFF
cdr3_nt: TGTGCCAGCAGTAGGGACCCTCCCCCGTCGGATGAGCAGTTCTTC
v_call: TRBV6-2/TRBV6-3
clone_size: -
j_call: TRBJ2-1
d_call: -

cdr3_aa: CASSSGRAANEQFF
cdr3_nt: TGTGCCAGTAGTAGCGGGAGGGCCGCCAATGAGCAGTTCTTC
v_call: TRBV19
clone_size: -
j_call: TRBJ2-1
d_call: TRBD2

cdr3_aa: CASSLVPMNTEAFF
cdr3_nt: TGTGCCAGCAGCTTGGTGCCCATGAACACTGAAGCTTTCTTT
v_call: TRBV7-3
clone_size: -
j_call: TRBJ1-1
d_call: -

cdr3_aa: CAIPDRDSYGYTF
cdr3_nt: TGTGCCATCCCGGACAGGGATTCCTATGGCTACACCTTC
v_call: TRBV6-1
clone_size: -
j_call: TRBJ1-2
d_call: TRBD1

cdr3_aa: CASKGGGGSPLHF
cdr3_nt: TGTGCCAGCAAAGGGGGCGGGGGTTCACCCCTCCACTTT
v_call: TRBV27
clone_size: -
j_call: TRBJ1-6
d_call: TRBD1

cdr3_aa: CSAIRNTGELFF
cdr3_nt: TGCAGTGCTATCAGGAACACCGGGGAGCTGTTTTTT
v_call: TRBV20-1
clone_size: -
j_call: TRBJ2-2
d_call: -

cdr3_aa: CASSPISSRGNTEAFF
cdr3_nt: TGTGCCAGCAGTCCGATAAGCTCCAGGGGGAACACTGAAGCTTTCTTT
v_call: TRBV27
clone_size: once
j_call: TRBJ1-1
d_call: -

cdr3_aa: CASSVASDTSYNSPLHF
cdr3_nt: TGTGCCAGCAGCGTAGCTTCAGACACGTCCTATAATTCACCCCTCCACTTT
v_call: TRBV9
clone_size: -
j_call: TRBJ1-6
d_call: -

cdr3_aa: CASSYSILREMDTQYF
cdr3_nt: TGTGCCAGCAGTTACTCGATCCTGAGGGAGATGGATACGCAGTATTTT
v_call: TRBV6-5
clone_size: once
j_call: TRBJ2-3
d_call: -

cdr3_aa: CASSPRGRGYTF
cdr3_nt: TGTGCCAGCAGCCCCAGGGGTCGTGGCTACACCTTC
v_call: TRBV27
clone_size: -
j_call: TRBJ1-2
d_call: -

cdr3_aa: CASSDRDRHYNSPLHF
cdr3_nt: TGTGCCAGCAGTGATCGGGACAGACACTATAATTCACCCCTCCACTTT
v_call: TRBV6-1
clone_size: -
j_call: TRBJ1-6
d_call: TRBD1

cdr3_aa: CASSFRGATGGGEKLFF
cdr3_nt: TGTGCCAGCAGTTTTCGGGGGGCGACAGGGGGAGGTGAAAAACTGTTTTTT
v_call: TRBV28
clone_size: few
j_call: TRBJ1-4
d_call: TRBD1

cdr3_aa: CSARDSRDAQHF
cdr3_nt: TGCAGTGCTAGAGATTCCCGCGACGCCCAGCATTTT
v_call: TRBV20-1
clone_size: once
j_call: TRBJ1-5
d_call: -

cdr3_aa: CASSYSIRLYGYTF
cdr3_nt: TGTGCCAGCAGTTACTCGATCCGGCTCTATGGCTACACCTTC
v_call: TRBV6-7
clone_size: -
j_call: TRBJ1-2
d_call: -

cdr3_aa: CASSPQGAKNIQYF
cdr3_nt: TGTGCCAGCAGTCCTCAGGGAGCCAAAAACATTCAGTACTTC
v_call: TRBV28
clone_size: -
j_call: TRBJ2-4
d_call: -

cdr3_aa: CASRNMDRGSSPLHF
cdr3_nt: TGTGCCAGCAGAAATATGGACAGGGGGAGTTCACCCCTCCACTTT
v_call: TRBV6-1
clone_size: -
j_call: TRBJ1-6
d_call: TRBD1

cdr3_aa: CASSLDGAGGGETQYF
cdr3_nt: TGTGCCAGCAGCTTAGATGGAGCGGGAGGTGGGGAGACCCAGTACTTC
v_call: TRBV11-3
clone_size: -
j_call: TRBJ2-5
d_call: TRBD2

cdr3_aa: CASSLASHPQSSYEQYF
cdr3_nt: TGTGCCAGCAGCTTAGCAAGCCACCCTCAAAGCTCCTACGAGCAGTACTTC
v_call: TRBV7-6
clone_size: large
j_call: TRBJ2-7
d_call: -

cdr3_aa: CASSLEGTQYF
cdr3_nt: TGCGCCAGCAGCTTGGAGGGGACCCAGTACTTC
v_call: TRBV5-1
clone_size: -
j_call: TRBJ2-5
d_call: -

cdr3_aa: CASSYIGTVSNQPQHF
cdr3_nt: TGTGCCAGCAGCTACATCGGGACAGTTAGCAATCAGCCCCAGCATTTT
v_call: TRBV6-5
clone_size: -
j_call: TRBJ1-5
d_call: TRBD1

cdr3_aa: CASSFRREGQETQYF
cdr3_nt: TGTGCCAGCAGCTTTCGGCGGGAGGGCCAAGAGACCCAGTACTTC
v_call: TRBV11-2
clone_size: -
j_call: TRBJ2-5
d_call: TRBD2

cdr3_aa: CASTSNYNSPLHF
cdr3_nt: TGTGCCAGCACGTCGAACTATAATTCACCCCTCCACTTT
v_call: TRBV28
clone_size: -
j_call: TRBJ1-6
d_call: -

cdr3_aa: CASSPTAQQGYTF
cdr3_nt: TGTGCCAGCAGTCCCACGGCTCAGCAAGGCTACACCTTC
v_call: TRBV27
clone_size: -
j_call: TRBJ1-2
d_call: -